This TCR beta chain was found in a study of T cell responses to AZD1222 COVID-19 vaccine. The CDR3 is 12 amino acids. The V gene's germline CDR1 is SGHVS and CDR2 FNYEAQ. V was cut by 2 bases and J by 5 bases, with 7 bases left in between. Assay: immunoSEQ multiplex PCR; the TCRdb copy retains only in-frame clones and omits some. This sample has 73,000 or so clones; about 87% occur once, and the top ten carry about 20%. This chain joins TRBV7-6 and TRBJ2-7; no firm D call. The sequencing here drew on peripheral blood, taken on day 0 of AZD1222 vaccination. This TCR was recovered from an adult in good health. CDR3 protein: CASSLSDDEQYF. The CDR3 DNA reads TGTGCCAGCAGCTTATCTGACGACGAGCAGTACTTC.